Below are 11 T cell receptor beta chains sequenced from a single sample in a study of tissue T cells after allogeneic stem cell transplantation. Sequencing was performed with immunoSEQ multiplex PCR; in TCRdb, only in-frame clones are kept and a portion is missing. The table includes some 1,200 clones, over 50% detected once. The sample was skin. All receptors derive from a female BALB/c mouse in good health. MHC haplotype: H2-d.

In this sample, this clone turned up a few times. Genes here carry mouse names. Read coverage stops 1 residue before the CDR3 terminus; the germline J gene supplies the remainder. V is TRBV13-2 and J is TRBJ2-5; TRBD2 matches at 9 bases. CDR1 is NNHNN, CDR2 SYGAGS, per germline (reference sequence). V lost 0 bases to trimming and J lost 5 bases; unmatched junction nucleotides: 1. The CDR3 sequence is 14 residues long. The CDR3 region is CASGDVGLGDTQYF. CDR3 DNA (partial): TGTGCCAGCGGTGATGTGGGACTGGGAGACACCCAGTAC.

Comment on this clone: Gene names refer to mouse genes. The missing CDR3 end, 1 residue past where the read stops, is filled in from the germline J gene. This chain joins TRBV2 and TRBJ1-1; the D is unclear. The CDR3 consists of 16 residues. The V end lost 0 bases, the J end lost 0 bases, and 11 bases lay between the germline ends. From germline, CDR1 is LGHNA and CDR2 YSYQKL. The covered CDR3 bases are TGTGCCAGCAGCCAAGACATGGGCCAAGCAAACACAGAAGTCTTC. Translating gives CASSQDMGQANTEVF. Given in full, the CDR3 is CASSQDMGQANTEVFF.

This clone came up a few times. All gene names here are mouse names. The CDR3 is cut off 1 residue early in the read; its end comes from the germline J gene. V is TRBV13-1 and J is TRBJ2-7, with 9 bases aligning to TRBD1. The V gene's germline CDR1 is NSHNY and CDR2 SYGAGN. The CDR3 loop spans 13 amino acids. The V segment lost 5 bases and the J segment 3 bases; nucleotides outside the gene matches: 3. CDR3 DNA (partial): TGTGCCAGCAGCCAGACAGGGGGCTATGAACAGTAC. Its protein is CASSQTGGYEQY. The full CDR3 protein reads CASSQTGGYEQYF.

As for this clone: Gene names denote mouse genes. Sequencing ends 1 residue short of the CDR3 end; the germline J gene provides the rest. The rearrangement joins TRBV13-2 to TRBJ1-4; no firm D call. Trimming cost V 0 bases and J 7 bases, with 1 base left between them. The V gene's germline CDR1 is NNHNN and CDR2 SYGAGS (reference sequence). The CDR3 is 11 amino acids. CDR3 DNA (partial): TGTGCCAGCGGTGATGCCGAAAGATTATTT. This sequence encodes CASGDAERLF. The CDR3 as a whole reads CASGDAERLFF.

On this clone itself: The gene names given are mouse names. The sequence runs out 1 residue before the end of the CDR3; the remainder is reconstructed from the germline J gene. This sequence joins TRBV13-1 and TRBJ1-6, with D maybe TRBD1 (6 bases). TRBJ1-6 is an ORF; its function is uncertain. V was shortened by 1 base and J by 3 bases, with 8 bases between the two germline ends. The CDR3 is 15 residues long. The V gene's germline CDR1 is NSHNY and CDR2 SYGAGN. The CDR3 loop reads CASSDTGNYNSPLYF. Incomplete CDR3 DNA: TGTGCCAGCAGTGATACAGGGAACTATAATTCGCCCCTCTAC.

In the case of this clone: The gene names here belong to mouse. The observed sequence ends 1 residue before the CDR3 terminus, with the missing tail filled in from the germline J gene. The rearrangement joins TRBV13-3 to TRBJ2-1; perhaps D is TRBD1 or TRBD2 (6 bases each). V was trimmed by 0 bases and J by 2 bases, leaving 12 bases between them. Germline lookup yields CDR1 NNHDY and CDR2 SYVADS. The CDR3 is made up of 16 amino acids. The CDR3 is CASSDAGGADYAEQFF. CDR3 DNA, as far as it was read: TGTGCCAGCAGTGATGCCGGGGGCGCTGACTATGCTGAGCAGTTC.

Points on this clone: Gene names denote mouse genes. Read data end 1 residue before the CDR3 end; the end is taken from the germline J gene. The chain employs TRBV1 and TRBJ1-2, with D hard to call. Germline V gene lookup returns CDR1 NSQYPW and CDR2 LRSPGD (reference sequence). V lost 1 base, J lost 0 bases, and 3 bases lay in between. The CDR3 sequence is 13 residues long. CDR3 DNA, as far as it was read: TGCACCTGCAGTGCAGCCGCAAACTCCGACTACACC. It is translated as CTCSAAANSDYT. The entire CDR3 protein is CTCSAAANSDYTF.

Worth noting for this clone: The gene names given are mouse names. The read ends 1 residue before the CDR3 terminus; that terminus is restored from the germline J gene. V is TRBV14 and J is TRBJ2-7, with 7 positions matching TRBD1. Per the germline V gene, CDR1 is SGHDT and CDR2 is FRDEAV. V lost 3 bases and J lost 6; bases outside the gene matches: 0. The CDR3 runs 11 residues. The part of the CDR3 DNA that was read is TGTGCCAGCAGTTACAGGGGTGAACAGTAC. The encoded protein is CASSYRGEQY. The complete CDR3 sequence is CASSYRGEQYF. Full variable domain (outside the CDR3, taken from reference TRBV14 and TRBJ2-7): EAGVTQSPRYAVLQEGQAVSFWCDPISGHDTLYWYQQPRDQGPQLLVYFRDEAVIDNSQLPSDRFSAVRPKGTNSTLKIQSAKQGDTATYLCASSYRGEQYFGPGTRLTVL.

This clone turned up a few times. All gene names here are mouse names. Sequencing ends 1 residue short of the CDR3 end; the germline J gene provides the rest. The V and J genes are TRBV29 and TRBJ1-3, with a possible D match to TRBD1 (5 bases). The CDR3 contains 13 residues. CDR1 MSHET and CDR2 SYDVDS come from the germline V gene. The V gene lost 6 bases and the J gene lost 6 bases, with 12 bases spanning the gap. CDR3 in amino acids: CASRPGNENTLYF. The sequenced CDR3 bases are TGTGCTAGCAGACCAGGGAATGAAAATACGCTCTAT.

In its sample, this clone was seen once. Gene names denote mouse genes. With the read ending 1 residue before the CDR3 end, the germline J gene is used to fill in that end. V gene TRBV13-1 combines with J gene TRBJ2-4; D not resolved. Trimming pared 2 bases from V and 1 base from J, leaving 8 bases between. From germline, CDR1 is NSHNY and CDR2 SYGAGN. The CDR3 contains 14 residues. The CDR3 bases that were read are TGTGCCAGCAGTGACGCATGGGGTCAAAACACCTTGTAC. This codes for CASSDAWGQNTLY. Given in full, the CDR3 is CASSDAWGQNTLYF.

Turning to this clone: Gene names are the mouse ones. The read stops 1 residue short of the end of the CDR3; the missing end is completed from the germline J gene. The chain employs TRBV12-2 and TRBJ1-2, with 7 bases that match TRBD1. With V trimmed by 3 bases and J by 3 bases, 3 bases remained unmatched. CDR1 SGHLS and CDR2 HYDKME come from the germline V gene. The CDR3 consists of 13 residues. CDR3 sequence: CASSSDRDSDYTF. The CDR3 DNA, read in part, is TGTGCCAGCTCTAGTGACAGGGACTCCGACTACACC.